This T cell receptor beta chain was sequenced in a study of blood T cell repertoires in COVID-19. Study as a whole: Sites in the United States, Italy and Spain provided acute and convalescent COVID-19 samples. Sources were T cells, B-cell-depleted T cells, or PBMCs; the material itself was cDNA or gDNA.

CDR1 LGHNT and CDR2 FRNRAP come from the germline V gene. The V gene end was trimmed by 2 bases and the J gene end by 7 bases; junction bases not matched to a gene: 9. The CDR3 is 16 amino acids. Authors' analysis steps: Researchers report that nucleated cell counts were estimated from reference gene primer amplification. Repertoires were generated with immunoSEQ multiplex PCR, while TCRdb's copy carries only in-frame clones and drops some. From that table come the V and J calls and clone size; the DNA was used to work out D and trimming. The table shows fewer than 200,000 clones, with 80% to 85% occurring only once.

The genes are TRBV12-5 and TRBJ2-2; TRBD1 matches at 8 bases. This receptor was obtained from a man aged 65-85 years with active or convalescent COVID-19. Specimen: peripheral blood. CDR3 sequence (DNA): TGTGCTAGTGGTTTGCCTGAGGACAGGGATGGCGGGGAGCTGTTTTTT. This translates into CASGLPEDRDGGELFF. Filled out from reference TRBV12-5 and TRBJ2-2, the complete variable domain reads DARVTQTPRHKVTEMGQEVTMRCQPILGHNTVFWYRQTMMQGLELLAYFRNRAPLDDSGMPKDRFSAEMPDATLATLKIQPSEPRDSAVYFCASGLPEDRDGGELFFGEGSRLTVL.